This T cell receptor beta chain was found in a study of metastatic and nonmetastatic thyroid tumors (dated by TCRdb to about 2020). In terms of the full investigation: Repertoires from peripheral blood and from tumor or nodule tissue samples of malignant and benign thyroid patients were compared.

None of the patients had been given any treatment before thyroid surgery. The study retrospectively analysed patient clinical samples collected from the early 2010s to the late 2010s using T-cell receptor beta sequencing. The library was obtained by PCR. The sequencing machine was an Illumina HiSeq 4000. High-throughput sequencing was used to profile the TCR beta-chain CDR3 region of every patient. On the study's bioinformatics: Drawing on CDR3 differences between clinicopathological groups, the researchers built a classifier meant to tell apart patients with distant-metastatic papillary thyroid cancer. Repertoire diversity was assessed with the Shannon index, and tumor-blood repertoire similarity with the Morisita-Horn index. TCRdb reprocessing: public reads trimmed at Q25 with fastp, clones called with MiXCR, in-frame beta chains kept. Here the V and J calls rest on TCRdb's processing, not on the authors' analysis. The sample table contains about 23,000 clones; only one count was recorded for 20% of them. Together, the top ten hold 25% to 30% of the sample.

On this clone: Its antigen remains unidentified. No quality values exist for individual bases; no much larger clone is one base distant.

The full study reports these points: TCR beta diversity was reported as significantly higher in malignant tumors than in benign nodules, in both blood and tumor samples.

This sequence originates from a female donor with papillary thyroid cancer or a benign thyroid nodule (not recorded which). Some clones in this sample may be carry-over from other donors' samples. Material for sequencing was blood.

The DNA reads TGTGCCAGCAGTTCCTGGGGTGCAGGCACTAACTATGGCTACACCTTC. Its protein product is CASSSWGAGTNYGYTF. The rearranged segments are TRBV28 and TRBJ1-2; no D gene call is confident. Trimming costs V 4 bases and J 0 bases, and their ends lie 15 bases apart. From a lookup of the germline V gene, CDR1 and CDR2 are MDHEN and SYDVKM. CDR3 length: 16 amino acids, cysteine to phenylalanine. Of all the DNA, just the CDR3 is kept, 48 bases in frame from base 1.